The TCR beta chain under discussion was sequenced for a study of blood T cell repertoires in COVID-19 (dated by TCRdb to the early 2020s). Turning to the overall study: Samples from collaborators originated in the United States, Italy and Spain and spanned both the acute and convalescent phases of COVID-19. The material from the prospective study consisted of cDNA or gDNA derived from T cells, B-cell-depleted T cells, or PBMCs. The dataset comprised deeply sampled blood TCRbeta repertoires from subjects exposed to, actively infected with, or recovered from COVID-19. The repertoires were released in a freely available public database meant as a resource for research on the immune response to SARS-CoV-2. The samples were drawn from two sources: the first 160 participants of the ongoing ImmuneRACE study, and 1,000 to 1,500 subjects contributed by 6 global collaborators. A de-identified subject ID, COVID-19 status, age in years and sex were almost always included in the sample metadata. Where HLA class I and class II types were available, the types were taken from metadata supplied by the sample provider, not from assay-based typing.

TCRbeta CDR3 regions were amplified from genomic DNA using the immunoSEQ Assay, a bias-controlled multiplex PCR. In the authors' own workflow: The number of nucleated cells in each sample was estimated from the amplification of reference gene primers within the assay. Sequence reads were collapsed and filtered to measure the absolute abundance of every unique TCRbeta CDR3 rearrangement. For each sample, productive Simpson clonality was calculated as the square root of Simpson's diversity index across productive rearrangements. What TCRdb holds here is the immuneACCESS table cut down to in-frame rearrangements. Part of the clones is not present; checked against another copy, under half of the missing clones reflect an unresolved V gene, and the others are unexplained. For V, J and clone size, that table is used; D and trimming come from the DNA. Within this sample are 100,000 to 150,000 clones, with less than 90% of them counted one time only. The leading ten clones occupy approximately 6.6% of the sample.

This clone showed up just a few times. The antigen it recognizes is unknown. Per-nucleotide qualities are absent, and no much larger clonotype sits a single base away. Points the paper makes about the study in general: The quantity of clinical and demographic metadata differed by source and by participant and was supplied without curation.

Each collaborating institution followed its own protocols to collect whole blood in K2EDTA tubes. For TCRbeta analysis, collaborator samples were shipped as frozen whole blood, as isolated PBMCs, or as DNA extracted from either sample type. Trimming removed 0 bases from V and 1 base from J, leaving 16 bases between the germline ends. The germline V gene gives CDR1 as SGHRS and CDR2 as YFSETQ. The CDR3, cysteine through phenylalanine, is 17 amino acids long. This entry keeps only the CDR3 DNA: 51 bases, framed from base 1. The sequencing sample was made of peripheral blood. This TCR was recovered from a man older than 75 with active or convalescent COVID-19. The chain joins TRBV5-1 to TRBJ1-1; TRBD1 is a possible D gene, resting on 5 matching bases. The DNA sequence reads TGCGCCAGCAGCTTGGCGGGACTCCTGGCCGCGAACACTGAAGCTTTCTTT. This translates into CASSLAGLLAANTEAFF.